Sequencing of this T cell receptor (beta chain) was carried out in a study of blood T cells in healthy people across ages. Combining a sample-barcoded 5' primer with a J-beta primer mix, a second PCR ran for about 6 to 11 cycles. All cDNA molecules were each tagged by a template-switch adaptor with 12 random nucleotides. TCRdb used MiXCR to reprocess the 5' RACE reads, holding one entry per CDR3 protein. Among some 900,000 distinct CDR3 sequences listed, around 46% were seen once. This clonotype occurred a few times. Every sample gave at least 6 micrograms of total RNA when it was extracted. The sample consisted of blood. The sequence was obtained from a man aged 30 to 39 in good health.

This chain's CDR3 is CASSQGPIRGLYF. CDR3 in DNA: TGCGCCAGCAGCCAAGGTCCGATCAGGGGTCTGTATTTT. The rearrangement links TRBV4-1 to TRBJ2-3; weak D call: TRBD1 (6 bases). The CDR3 loop spans 13 amino acids. V was trimmed by 1 base and J by 14 bases, leaving 16 bases between them. Germline CDR1 MGHRA, CDR2 YSYEKL.